The clone carrying this TCR beta chain was seen only once. Its antigen is not known. The sample belongs to a study of T cell responses to AZD1222 COVID-19 vaccine. Overall study findings and caveats: Along spike, vaccine-associated CD4 TCRs were found throughout, with dominance at 160-218 and 743-854. Donors were largely white British and mainly female; clonal diversity was possibly underestimated.

Only in-frame clones appear in the TCRdb table, and some are missing; sequencing was by immunoSEQ multiplex PCR. Here the sample spans approximately 60,000 clones, 75% to 90% being singletons. CDR1 and CDR2 from the germline V gene are SNHLY and FYNNEI. V was clipped by 6 bases and J by 0 bases, with 21 bases between them. This CDR3 has 18 residues. V and J are TRBV2 and TRBJ2-4; D remains unclear. The origin of this receptor is an adult in good health. The sample consisted of peripheral blood, taken on day 0 of MenACWY control vaccination. The CDR3 here is CASSATDGLSPAKNIQYF. CDR3 nucleotides: TGTGCCAGCAGCGCTACTGATGGGCTATCCCCAGCCAAAAACATTCAGTACTTC.